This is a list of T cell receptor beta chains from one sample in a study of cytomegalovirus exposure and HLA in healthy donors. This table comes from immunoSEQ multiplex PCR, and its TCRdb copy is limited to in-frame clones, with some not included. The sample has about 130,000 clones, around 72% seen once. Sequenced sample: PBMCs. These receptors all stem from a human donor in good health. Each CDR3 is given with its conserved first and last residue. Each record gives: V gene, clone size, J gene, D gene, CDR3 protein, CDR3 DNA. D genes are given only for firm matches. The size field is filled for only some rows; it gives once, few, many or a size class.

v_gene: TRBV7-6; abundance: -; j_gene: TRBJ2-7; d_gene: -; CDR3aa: CASSRPRGTPYEQYF; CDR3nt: TGTGCCAGCAGCCGCCCTCGGGGGACCCCCTACGAGCAGTACTTC
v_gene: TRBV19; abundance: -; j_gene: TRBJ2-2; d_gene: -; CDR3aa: CASSIGIIRSGELFF; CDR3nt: TGTGCCAGTAGTATAGGTATTATCCGGTCCGGGGAGCTGTTTTTT
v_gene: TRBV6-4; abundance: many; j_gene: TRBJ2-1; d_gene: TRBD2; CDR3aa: CASSDLAGAYNEQFF; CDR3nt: TGTGCCAGCAGTGACCTCGCGGGGGCCTACAATGAGCAGTTCTTC
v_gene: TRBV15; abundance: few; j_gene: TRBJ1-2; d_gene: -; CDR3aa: CATAPDSDSSYGYTF; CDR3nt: TGTGCCACCGCCCCCGACTCGGACAGTTCCTATGGCTACACCTTC
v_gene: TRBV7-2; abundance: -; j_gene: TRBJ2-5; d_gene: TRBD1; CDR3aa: CASSWPGAGGFGDQETQYF; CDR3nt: TGTGCCAGCAGCTGGCCTGGGGCAGGGGGATTCGGAGACCAAGAGACCCAGTACTTC
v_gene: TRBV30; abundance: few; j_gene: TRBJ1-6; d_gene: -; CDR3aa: CAWSGQGNSPLHF; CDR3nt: TGTGCCTGGAGTGGCCAGGGAAATTCACCCCTCCACTTT
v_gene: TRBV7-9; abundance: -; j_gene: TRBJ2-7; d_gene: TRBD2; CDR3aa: CASSLALTSGRPYEQYF; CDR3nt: TGTGCCAGCAGCTTAGCCCTCACTAGCGGGAGGCCCTACGAGCAGTACTTC
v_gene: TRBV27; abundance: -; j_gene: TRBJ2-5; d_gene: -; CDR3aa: CASSLLLGDGETQYF; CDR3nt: TGTGCCAGCAGTTTACTTTTAGGGGATGGAGAGACCCAGTACTTC
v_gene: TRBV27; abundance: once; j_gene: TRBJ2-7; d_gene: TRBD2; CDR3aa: CASSPGTSGTYEQYF; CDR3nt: TGTGCCAGCAGCCCCGGGACTAGCGGGACCTACGAGCAGTACTTC
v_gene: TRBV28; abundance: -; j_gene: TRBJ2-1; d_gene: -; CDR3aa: CASSLNEQFF; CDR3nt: TGTGCCAGCAGCCTCAATGAGCAGTTCTTC
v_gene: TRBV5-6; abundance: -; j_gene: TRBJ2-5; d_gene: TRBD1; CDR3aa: CASSLERTGLETQYF; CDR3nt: TGTGCCAGCAGCTTGGAGCGGACAGGGTTAGAGACCCAGTACTTC
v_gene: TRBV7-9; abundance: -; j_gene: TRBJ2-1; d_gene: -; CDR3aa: CASSYTSTYNEQFF; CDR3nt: TGTGCCAGCAGCTATACATCAACCTACAATGAGCAGTTCTTC
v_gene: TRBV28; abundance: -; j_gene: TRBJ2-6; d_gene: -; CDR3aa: CASSPADSPISGANVLTF; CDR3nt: TGTGCCAGCAGCCCGGCCGACAGTCCCATCTCTGGGGCCAACGTCCTGACTTTC
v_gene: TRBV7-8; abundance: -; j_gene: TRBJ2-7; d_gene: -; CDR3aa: CASSGLREGEQYF; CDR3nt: TGTGCCAGCAGCGGTTTGAGGGAAGGCGAGCAGTACTTC
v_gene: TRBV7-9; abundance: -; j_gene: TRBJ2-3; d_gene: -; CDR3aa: CASSRLASTDTQYF; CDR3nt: TGTGCCAGCAGCCGTCTAGCGAGCACAGATACGCAGTATTTT
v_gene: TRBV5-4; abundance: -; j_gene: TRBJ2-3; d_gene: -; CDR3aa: CASSPRVSSGTDTQYF; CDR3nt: TGTGCCAGCAGCCCCCGGGTTAGCAGCGGCACAGATACGCAGTATTTT
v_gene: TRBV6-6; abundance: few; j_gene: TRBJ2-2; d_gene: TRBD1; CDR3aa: CASSWGQAAGELFF; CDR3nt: TGTGCCAGCAGTTGGGGACAGGCGGCCGGGGAGCTGTTTTTT
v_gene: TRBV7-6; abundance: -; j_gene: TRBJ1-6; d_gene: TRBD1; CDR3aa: CASSPSPTGGSPLHF; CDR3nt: TGTGCCAGCAGCCCCTCACCGACAGGGGGATCACCCCTCCACTTT
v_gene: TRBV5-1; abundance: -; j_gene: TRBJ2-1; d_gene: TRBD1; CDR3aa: CASSLGDRGRFF; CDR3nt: TGCGCCAGCAGCTTGGGAGACAGGGGGCGGTTCTTC
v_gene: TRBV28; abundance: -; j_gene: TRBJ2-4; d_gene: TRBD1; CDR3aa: CATQGQGEAKNIQYF; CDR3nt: TGTGCCACCCAAGGACAGGGGGAGGCCAAAAACATTCAGTACTTC
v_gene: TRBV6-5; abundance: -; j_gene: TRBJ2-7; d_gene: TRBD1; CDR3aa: CASSYVRGGGYEQYF; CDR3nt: TGTGCCAGCAGTTATGTGAGAGGGGGCGGCTACGAGCAGTACTTC
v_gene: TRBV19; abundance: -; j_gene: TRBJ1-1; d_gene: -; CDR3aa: CASSIKSGLMNTEAFF; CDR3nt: TGTGCCAGTAGTATTAAGTCAGGGTTAATGAACACTGAAGCTTTCTTT
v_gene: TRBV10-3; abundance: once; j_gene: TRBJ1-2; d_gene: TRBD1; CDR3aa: CAITEDRLYGYTF; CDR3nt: TGTGCCATCACTGAGGACAGGCTCTATGGCTACACCTTC
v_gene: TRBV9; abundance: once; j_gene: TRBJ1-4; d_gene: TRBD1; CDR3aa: CASSVEGAANEKLFF; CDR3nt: TGTGCCAGCAGCGTAGAGGGGGCTGCTAATGAAAAACTGTTTTTT
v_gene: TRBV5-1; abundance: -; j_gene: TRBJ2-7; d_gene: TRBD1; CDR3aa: CASSLAGTGLGEQYF; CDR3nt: TGCGCCAGCAGCTTGGCTGGGACAGGGTTGGGCGAGCAGTACTTC
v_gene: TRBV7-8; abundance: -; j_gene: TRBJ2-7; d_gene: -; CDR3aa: CASSLGLGGNYEQYF; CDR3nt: TGTGCCAGCAGCTTGGGTTTGGGGGGAAACTACGAGCAGTACTTC
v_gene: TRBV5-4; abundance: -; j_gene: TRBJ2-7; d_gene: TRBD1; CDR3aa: CASSWTGDEQYF; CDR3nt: TGTGCCAGCAGCTGGACAGGGGACGAGCAGTACTTC
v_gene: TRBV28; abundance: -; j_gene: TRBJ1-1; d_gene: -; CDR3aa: CASSSGGTEAFF; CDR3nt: TGTGCCAGCAGTTCGGGGGGCACTGAAGCTTTCTTT
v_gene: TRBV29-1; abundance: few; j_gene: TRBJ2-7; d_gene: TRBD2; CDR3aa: CSVDGGESYEQYF; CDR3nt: TGCAGCGTTGATGGGGGGGAGTCCTACGAGCAGTACTTC
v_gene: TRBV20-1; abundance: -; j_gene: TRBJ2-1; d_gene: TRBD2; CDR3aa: CSTGRNEQFF; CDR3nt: TGCAGTACCGGGAGGAATGAGCAGTTCTTC
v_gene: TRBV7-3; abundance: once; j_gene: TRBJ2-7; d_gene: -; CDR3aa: CASSSGKTYEQYF; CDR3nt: TGTGCCAGCAGCTCCGGGAAGACCTACGAGCAGTACTTC
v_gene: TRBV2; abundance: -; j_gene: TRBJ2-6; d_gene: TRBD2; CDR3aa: CASSEGRSLAGRARGANVLTF; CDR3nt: TGTGCCAGCAGTGAGGGGAGGTCACTAGCGGGGCGGGCAAGGGGGGCCAACGTCCTGACTTTC
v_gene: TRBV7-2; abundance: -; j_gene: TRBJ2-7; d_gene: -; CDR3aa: CASSLGLLLAYEQYF; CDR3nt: TGTGCCAGCAGTTTGGGACTCCTGTTAGCCTACGAGCAGTACTTC
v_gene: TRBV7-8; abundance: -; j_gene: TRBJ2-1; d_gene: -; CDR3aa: CASSLSSAGIVNEQFF; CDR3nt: TGTGCCAGCAGCTTAAGTTCCGCGGGAATCGTCAATGAGCAGTTCTTC
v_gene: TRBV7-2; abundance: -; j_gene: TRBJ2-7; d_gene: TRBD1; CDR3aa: CASSPTGGASYEQYF; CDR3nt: TGTGCCAGCAGCCCTACAGGGGGCGCCTCCTACGAGCAGTACTTC